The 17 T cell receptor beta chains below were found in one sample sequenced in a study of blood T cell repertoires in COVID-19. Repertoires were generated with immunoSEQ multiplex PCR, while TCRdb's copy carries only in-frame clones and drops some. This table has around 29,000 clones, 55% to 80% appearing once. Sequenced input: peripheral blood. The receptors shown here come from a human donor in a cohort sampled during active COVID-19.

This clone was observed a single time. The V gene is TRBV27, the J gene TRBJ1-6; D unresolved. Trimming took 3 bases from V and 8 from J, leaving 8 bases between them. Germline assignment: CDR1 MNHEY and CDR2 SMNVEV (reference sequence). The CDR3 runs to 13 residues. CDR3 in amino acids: CASSLRWDSPLHF. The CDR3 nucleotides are TGTGCCAGCAGTTTGAGGTGGGATTCACCCCTCCACTTT.

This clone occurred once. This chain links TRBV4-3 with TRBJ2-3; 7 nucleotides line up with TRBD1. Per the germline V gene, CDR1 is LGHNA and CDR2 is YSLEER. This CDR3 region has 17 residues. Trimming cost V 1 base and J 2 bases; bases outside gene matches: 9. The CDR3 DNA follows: TGCGCCAGCAGCCAAGCGGGAAAGGACAGGTCCACAGATACGCAGTATTTT. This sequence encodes CASSQAGKDRSTDTQYF.

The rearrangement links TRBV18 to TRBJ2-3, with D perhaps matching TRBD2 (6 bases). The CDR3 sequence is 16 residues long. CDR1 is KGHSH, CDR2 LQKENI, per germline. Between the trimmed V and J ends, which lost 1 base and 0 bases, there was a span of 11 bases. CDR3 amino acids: CASSPLSGRSTDTQYF. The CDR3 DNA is TGTGCCAGCTCACCACTTAGCGGAAGAAGCACAGATACGCAGTATTTT.

This CDR3 reads CASSPGGGAPQHF. The CDR3 bases are TGTGCCAGCAGCCCAGGAGGGGGGGCGCCCCAGCATTTT. The chain uses TRBV7-3 and TRBJ1-5; perhaps TRBD1 as D (6 bases). The V end was cut by 5 bases, the J end by 9 bases, with 14 bases between. This CDR3 has 13 amino acids. Germline V gene data show CDR1 as SGHTA and CDR2 as FQGTGA.

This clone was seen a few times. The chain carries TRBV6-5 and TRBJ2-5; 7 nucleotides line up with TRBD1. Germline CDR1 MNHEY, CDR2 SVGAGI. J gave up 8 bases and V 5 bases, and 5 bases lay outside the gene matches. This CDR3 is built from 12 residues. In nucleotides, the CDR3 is TGTGCCAGCAGTCCGGCAGGGGGAACCCAGTACTTC. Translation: CASSPAGGTQYF.

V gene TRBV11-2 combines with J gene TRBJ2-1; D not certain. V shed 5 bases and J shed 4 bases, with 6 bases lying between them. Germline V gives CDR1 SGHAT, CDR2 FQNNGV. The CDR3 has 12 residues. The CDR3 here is CASSHIYNEQFF. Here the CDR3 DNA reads TGTGCCAGCAGCCACATTTACAATGAGCAGTTCTTC. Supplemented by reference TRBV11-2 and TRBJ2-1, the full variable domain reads EAGVAQSPRYKIIEKRQSVAFWCNPISGHATLYWYQQILGQGPKLLIQFQNNGVVDDSQLPKDRFSAERLKGVDSTLKIQPAKLEDSAVYLCASSHIYNEQFFGPGTRLTVL.

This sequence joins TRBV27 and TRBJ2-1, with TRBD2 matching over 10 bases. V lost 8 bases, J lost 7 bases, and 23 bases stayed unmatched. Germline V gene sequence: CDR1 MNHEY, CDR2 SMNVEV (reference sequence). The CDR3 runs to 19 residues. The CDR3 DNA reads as TGTGCCAGCTCCCACGACCTTTACAGCGGGAGGGCCAGGGTAAATGAGCAGTTCTTC. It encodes CASSHDLYSGRARVNEQFF.

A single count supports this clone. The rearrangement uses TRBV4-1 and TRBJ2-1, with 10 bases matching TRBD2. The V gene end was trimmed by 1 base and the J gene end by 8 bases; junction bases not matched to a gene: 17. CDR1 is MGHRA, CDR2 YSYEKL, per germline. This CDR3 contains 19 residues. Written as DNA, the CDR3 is TGCGCCAGCAGCCAAGTCCCTAGCGGGGGACTGCCAGACTTCTATGAGCAGTTCTTC. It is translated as CASSQVPSGGLPDFYEQFF.

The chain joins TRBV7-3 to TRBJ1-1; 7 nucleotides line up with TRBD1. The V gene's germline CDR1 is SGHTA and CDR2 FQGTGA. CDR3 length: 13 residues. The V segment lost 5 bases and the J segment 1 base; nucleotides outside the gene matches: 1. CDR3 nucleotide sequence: TGTGCCAGCAGCCGGGACAGGAACACTGAAGCTTTCTTT. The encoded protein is CASSRDRNTEAFF.

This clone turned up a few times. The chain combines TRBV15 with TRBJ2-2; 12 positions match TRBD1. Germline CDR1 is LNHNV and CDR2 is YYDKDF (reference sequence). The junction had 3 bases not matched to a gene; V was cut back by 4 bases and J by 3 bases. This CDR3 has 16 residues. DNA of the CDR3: TGTGCCACCAGCAAAGGGACAGGGGGCTACACCGGGGAGCTGTTTTTT. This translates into CATSKGTGGYTGELFF.

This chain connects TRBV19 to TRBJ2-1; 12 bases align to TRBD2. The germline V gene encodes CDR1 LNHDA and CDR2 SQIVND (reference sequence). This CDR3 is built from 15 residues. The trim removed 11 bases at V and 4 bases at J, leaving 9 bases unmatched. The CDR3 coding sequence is TGTGCCTCTTCGGGACTAGCGGGCATGTACAATGAGCAGTTCTTC. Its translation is CASSGLAGMYNEQFF.

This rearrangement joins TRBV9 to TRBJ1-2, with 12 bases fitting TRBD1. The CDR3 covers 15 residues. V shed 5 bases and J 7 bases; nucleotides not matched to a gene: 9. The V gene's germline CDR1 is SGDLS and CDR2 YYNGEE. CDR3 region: CASSSTGTGGGGYTF. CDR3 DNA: TGTGCCAGCAGTTCTACCGGGACAGGGGGCGGTGGCTACACCTTC.

The CDR3 here is CASSFSGTGARRAFF. Here the CDR3 DNA reads TGTGCCAGCAGCTTTTCCGGGACAGGGGCTCGTAGAGCTTTCTTT. V usage is TRBV7-9 and J usage is TRBJ1-1, with 10 bases fitting TRBD1. CDR1 SEHNR and CDR2 FQNEAQ come from the germline V gene (reference sequence). This CDR3 contains 15 residues. Trimming took 3 bases from V and 10 from J; bases not matched to a gene: 11.

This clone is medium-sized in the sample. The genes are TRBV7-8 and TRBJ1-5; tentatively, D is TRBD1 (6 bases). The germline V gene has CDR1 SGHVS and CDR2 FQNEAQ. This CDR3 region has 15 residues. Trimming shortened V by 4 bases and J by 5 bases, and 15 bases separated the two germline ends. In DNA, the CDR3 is TGTGCCAGCAGCTCAGGGGACGGTTTTGATCAGCCCCAGCATTTT. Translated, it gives CASSSGDGFDQPQHF.

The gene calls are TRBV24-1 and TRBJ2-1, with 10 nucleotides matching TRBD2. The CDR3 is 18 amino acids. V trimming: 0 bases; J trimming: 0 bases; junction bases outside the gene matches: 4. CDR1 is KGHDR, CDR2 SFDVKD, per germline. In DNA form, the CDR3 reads TGTGCCACCAGTGATTTGAGGAGCGGGAGGGTCTCCTACAATGAGCAGTTCTTC. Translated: CATSDLRSGRVSYNEQFF.

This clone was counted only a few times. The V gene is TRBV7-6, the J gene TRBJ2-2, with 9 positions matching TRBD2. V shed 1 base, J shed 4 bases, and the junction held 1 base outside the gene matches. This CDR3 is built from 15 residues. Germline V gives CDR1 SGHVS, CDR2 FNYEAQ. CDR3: CASSLGSGGTGELFF. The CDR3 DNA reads TGTGCCAGCAGCTTAGGTAGCGGGGGCACCGGGGAGCTGTTTTTT.

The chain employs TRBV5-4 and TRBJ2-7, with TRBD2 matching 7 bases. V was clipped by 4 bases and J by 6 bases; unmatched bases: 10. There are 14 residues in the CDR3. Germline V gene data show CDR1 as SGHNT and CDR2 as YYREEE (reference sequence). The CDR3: CASSREAGQVEQYF. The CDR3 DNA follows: TGTGCCAGCAGCCGGGAGGCAGGGCAAGTCGAGCAGTACTTC.